This T cell receptor (beta chain) emerged from a study of blood T cell repertoires in COVID-19. Study overall: The United States, Italy and Spain were the sources of the acute and convalescent COVID-19 samples. T cells, B-cell-depleted T cells, or PBMCs provided the cDNA or gDNA that served as material.

Trimming at V came to 4 bases and at J to 10 bases, leaving 5 bases not matched to a gene. Germline V gene sequence: CDR1 SGHDT, CDR2 YYEEEE. The CDR3 runs 13 residues. As handled by the study authors: Amplification with reference gene primers provided the estimates of nucleated cell counts. TCRdb keeps only in-frame clones here, not all; method: immunoSEQ multiplex PCR. V and J calls and clone size are given by that table; D and trimming were obtained from the DNA. The repertoire consists of 140,000 to 150,000 clones, with around 84% occurring once and the leading ten covering 5%. The chain has TRBV5-6 and TRBJ1-5; 10 bases are shared with TRBD1. Input material: peripheral blood. The sequence was obtained from a woman between 50 and 59 years old with acute or convalescent COVID-19. Written as DNA, the CDR3 is TGTGCCAGCAGCGGGGGGACAGGGGAACCCCAGCATTTT. This codes for CASSGGTGEPQHF.